This entry describes one TCR beta chain. The antigen it binds to is not known. It has no much larger one-base neighbor in the sample; base qualities were not kept. The germline V gene (reference sequence) supplies CDR1 SEHNR and CDR2 FQNEAQ. V and J are truncated by 5 bases and 8 bases respectively, leaving an intervening sequence of 16 bases. The CDR3 runs 14 amino acids, cysteine and phenylalanine included. Only the CDR3 DNA stays, 42 bases, in frame from base 1. Receptors were amplified or captured by the immunoSEQ multiplex PCR assay. TCRdb holds this immuneACCESS table with in-frame rearrangements only. Some clones are missing; in checked studies, unresolved V genes explain under half, and the rest has no known cause. For this sample the table gives about 160,000 clones, of which 94% were detected only once. Less than 15% of the sample goes to the ten largest clones. This sample stems from a study of control samples from healthy donors and cancer patients (dated by TCRdb to 2018 to 2021).

The sequence came from a man between 60 and 70 years old with colorectal cancer. The sequencing sample was made of PBMCs. The chain uses TRBV7-9 and TRBJ2-1; TRBD2 is a possible D gene, resting on 6 matching bases. DNA sequence: TGTGCCAGCAGCCCCCGTGGGACTTTCTATGAGCAGTTCTTC. Protein translation: CASSPRGTFYEQFF. Full variable domain (CDR3 extended with the reference TRBV7-9 and TRBJ2-1 proteins): DTGVSQNPRHKITKRGQNVTFRCDPISEHNRLYWYRQTLGQGPEFLTYFQNEAQLEKSRLLSDRFSAERPKGSFSTLEIQRTEQGDSAMYLCASSPRGTFYEQFFGPGTRLTVL.